Presented here are 25 T cell receptor beta chains from one specimen sequenced in a study of T-cell reconstitution after alpha-beta-depleted transplantation in children (dated by TCRdb to 2016 to 2017). Sample treatment or condition, as interpreted from the label and publication: allogeneic hematopoietic cell transplantation with graft depleted of TCRalphabeta T cells and CD19 B cells. Library preparation was by PCR. Instrument used: Illumina HiSeq 2500. TCR libraries were prepared with molecular barcoding, using unique molecular identifiers to normalize TCRbeta repertoire quantification. TCRdb reran the public reads through fastp at Q25 and MiXCR, keeping productive beta chains. Every distinct CDR3 protein forms one entry, paired with its most common genes and DNA. The sample table shows around 80,000 distinct CDR3 sequences, and 15% to 20% are seen once. Approximately 55% of the sample is held by the ten biggest clonotypes.

Sequencing used PBMCs, mostly from graft donor cells, obtained 360 days after TCRalphabeta/CD19-depleted stem cell transplant. The receptors originated from a male patient between 2 and 15 years old who had a stem cell transplant for acute lymphoblastic leukemia, so the T cells may come from the graft donor.

This clonotype was counted a few times. The J gene is TRBJ2-5, the V gene TRBV10-3; D is unclear. Germline assignment: CDR1 ENHRY and CDR2 SYGVKD. This CDR3 is 13 amino acids long. V shed 4 bases and J shed 3 bases, with 9 bases lying between them. The CDR3 DNA reads TGTGCCATCAGTGTTGGATGGGAAGAGACCCAGTACTTC. It yields the protein CAISVGWEETQYF.

This clonotype was counted a few times. This chain connects TRBV6-1 to TRBJ2-1; 8 bases are a match to TRBD2. The V gene end was trimmed by 8 bases and the J gene end by 0 bases; junction bases not matched to a gene: 3. Germline V gene lookup returns CDR1 MNHNS and CDR2 SASEGT. The CDR3 runs to 14 residues. DNA of the CDR3: TGTGCCAGCTTACGGGAGGGCTCCTACAATGAGCAGTTCTTC. This translates into CASLREGSYNEQFF.

This clonotype has just a few counts. The V call is TRBV3-1, the J call TRBJ1-2; D not certain. Trimming cost V 4 bases and J 1 base, with 13 bases left between them. Germline CDR1 and CDR2: LGHDT and YNNKEL (reference sequence). This CDR3 has 15 residues. The CDR3 coding sequence is TGTGCCAGCAGCCCATTTCAAGGGATTAACTATGGCTACACCTTC. Encoded protein: CASSPFQGINYGYTF.

The chain couples TRBV7-6 to TRBJ2-2; no clear D gene. This CDR3 region has 18 residues. V shed 0 bases and J shed 5 bases, with 19 bases lying between them. Germline values: CDR1 SGHVS, CDR2 FNYEAQ. CDR3 sequence reads: CASSLATTLRSMTGELFF. CDR3 in DNA: TGTGCCAGCAGCTTAGCGACCACCTTACGCAGTATGACCGGGGAGCTGTTTTTT. Drawing the rest from reference TRBV7-6 and TRBJ2-2, the complete variable domain is GAGVSQSPRYKVTKRGQDVALRCDPISGHVSLYWYRQALGQGPEFLTYFNYEAQQDKSGLPNDRFSAERPEGSISTLTIQRTEQRDSAMYRCASSLATTLRSMTGELFFGEGSRLTVL.

CDR3 bases: TGCAGCGTTGCGGGAGGGCTGACAGGGGGGGGGCCCCAAGAGACCCAGTACTTC. Protein: CSVAGGLTGGGPQETQYF. The chain has TRBV29-1 and TRBJ2-5, with a weak D call TRBD1 (9 bases). V was shortened by 4 bases and J by 1 base, with 25 bases between the two germline ends. The CDR3 is made up of 18 amino acids. Germline CDR1 SQVTM, CDR2 ANQGSEA.

This clonotype was counted only a few times. The gene calls are TRBV29-1 and TRBJ1-2; D not resolved. The V gene's germline CDR1 is SQVTM and CDR2 ANQGSEA. The CDR3 spans 11 residues. V lost 7 bases, J lost 4 bases, and 10 bases lay in between. The CDR3 region is CSAAIGYGYTF. In DNA form, the CDR3 reads TGCAGCGCCGCTATAGGCTATGGCTACACCTTC.

The rearrangement joins TRBV2 to TRBJ2-7; 10 bases fit TRBD2. The CDR3 has 19 residues. Trimming took 5 bases from V and 2 from J; bases not matched to a gene: 18. CDR1 is SNHLY, CDR2 FYNNEI, per germline. The CDR3 DNA reads TGTGCCAGCAGTCCTAAGCGGGAGGGCTACTCTAGGGGCACCTACGAGCAGTACTTC. Encoded protein: CASSPKREGYSRGTYEQYF.

Only a few counts were recorded for this clonotype. This chain links TRBV10-3 with TRBJ2-7; TRBD2 matches 9 bases. With 0 bases clipped from V and 1 base from J, the junction kept 10 bases outside the gene matches. Per germline, CDR1 ENHRY and CDR2 SYGVKD. The CDR3 covers 18 residues. This CDR3 is CAISESRAGGLGSYEQYF. As DNA, the CDR3 is TGTGCCATCAGTGAGTCTCGAGCGGGAGGCCTAGGGTCCTACGAGCAGTACTTC.

The chain carries TRBV11-2 and TRBJ2-3; no reliable D call. The CDR3 runs to 17 residues. Trimming removed 0 bases at V and 4 bases at J, with 17 bases between. CDR1 SGHAT and CDR2 FQNNGV come from the germline V gene. The CDR3 spells CASSLEIVRSGSDTQYF. DNA for the CDR3: TGTGCCAGCAGCTTAGAAATAGTTAGGTCGGGCTCAGATACGCAGTATTTT.

The chain employs TRBV6-5 and TRBJ2-7; D remains unclear. The CDR3 is made up of 14 amino acids. CDR1 is MNHEY, CDR2 SVGAGI, per germline. V gave up 0 bases and J gave up 6 bases, with 12 bases separating them. CDR3 residues: CASSYSITTVEQYF. CDR3 nucleotides: TGTGCCAGCAGTTACTCGATTACGACGGTCGAGCAGTACTTC.

The chain recombines TRBV11-1 with TRBJ2-1, with 13 bases identical to TRBD2. The CDR3 contains 20 residues. Germline V CDR1 and CDR2: SGHAT, FQDESV (reference sequence). V lost 5 bases to trimming and J lost 8 bases; unmatched junction nucleotides: 21. The CDR3 here is CASSPTGTPHGTSGIDEQFF. CDR3 bases: TGTGCCAGCAGCCCAACCGGGACACCGCACGGGACTAGCGGGATTGATGAGCAGTTCTTC.

This clonotype was seen a few times. The chain recombines TRBV7-9 with TRBJ1-1; D not resolved. CDR1 and CDR2 (germline): SEHNR, FQNEAQ (reference sequence). The CDR3 has 14 residues. V was shortened by 6 bases and J by 4 bases, with 15 bases between the two germline ends. The DNA of the CDR3 is TGTGCCAGCAGTTCCCGTGTGAAGGTCACTGAAGCTTTCTTT. Protein product: CASSSRVKVTEAFF. The entire variable domain, with the rest obtained from reference TRBV7-9 and TRBJ1-1, is as follows: DTGVSQNPRHKITKRGQNVTFRCDPISEHNRLYWYRQTLGQGPEFLTYFQNEAQLEKSRLLSDRFSAERPKGSFSTLEIQRTEQGDSAMYLCASSSRVKVTEAFFGQGTRLTVV.

The chain is built from TRBV4-1 and TRBJ2-7, with TRBD2 matching over 7 bases. CDR1 and CDR2 from the germline V gene are MGHRA and YSYEKL. This CDR3 region has 14 residues. With V trimmed by 4 bases and J by 2 bases, 5 bases remained unmatched. The CDR3 loop is CASSLLAGPYEQYF. The CDR3 bases are TGCGCCAGCAGCCTTTTAGCGGGTCCCTACGAGCAGTACTTC.

This clonotype has ten or more counts. The rearrangement joins TRBV4-1 to TRBJ2-7; 10 bases are shared with TRBD1. The germline V gene has CDR1 MGHRA and CDR2 YSYEKL. V lost 3 bases, J lost 4 bases, and 9 bases stayed unmatched. The CDR3 covers 16 residues. The CDR3 region is CASSQGLDRGLYEQYF. CDR3 in DNA: TGCGCCAGCAGCCAGGGGCTCGACAGGGGGCTTTACGAGCAGTACTTC.

This clonotype was seen repeatedly, ten times or more. This chain uses TRBV21-1 with TRBJ1-2. TRBV21-1 is shown as a pseudogene. This CDR3 contains 10 residues. CDR3 sequence (DNA): TGTGCCAGCAGCGCCTCCCCGAACGCCTTC. Translating it yields CASSASPNAF.

The chain combines TRBV7-9 with TRBJ2-7; D is unresolved. V was clipped by 1 base and J by 3 bases, with 16 bases between them. The CDR3 covers 16 residues. CDR1 is SEHNR and CDR2 is FQNEAQ in the germline V gene (reference sequence). The chain's CDR3 is CASSLGDRVPGYEQYF. The CDR3 DNA sequence: TGTGCCAGCAGCTTAGGCGATCGGGTCCCAGGCTACGAGCAGTACTTC. The full variable domain, with the rest looked up from reference TRBV7-9 and TRBJ2-7, is DTGVSQNPRHKITKRGQNVTFRCDPISEHNRLYWYRQTLGQGPEFLTYFQNEAQLEKSRLLSDRFSAERPKGSFSTLEIQRTEQGDSAMYLCASSLGDRVPGYEQYFGPGTRLTVT.

This clonotype was seen more than once but under ten times. The junction departs from germline at one end; a sequencing error may be responsible. The V and J genes are TRBV12-3 or TRBV12-4 and TRBJ2-1; D uncertain. The CDR3 contains 13 residues. The CDR3 sequence: CASSFGPYNEQLF. The CDR3 DNA reads as TGTGCCAGCAGTTTCGGCCCTTACAATGAGCAGCTCTTC.

J is TRBJ2-2 and V is TRBV11-1; 13 nucleotides align to TRBD2. Germline V gene sequence: CDR1 SGHAT, CDR2 FQDESV (reference sequence). This CDR3 is built from 19 residues. The V gene end was trimmed by 0 bases and the J gene end by 0 bases; junction bases not matched to a gene: 4. In nucleotides, the CDR3 is TGTGCCAGCAGCTTAGCCCGACTAGCGGGAGGCGCGAACACCGGGGAGCTGTTTTTT. It is translated as CASSLARLAGGANTGELFF.

This clonotype came up a few times. CDR3 coding DNA: TGTGCCAGCAGTTGGGAACTAACCTACGAGCAGTACTTC. Amino acid sequence: CASSWELTYEQYF. The chain employs TRBV5-5 and TRBJ2-7; the D is unclear. V dropped 5 bases and J dropped 2 bases, with 11 bases sitting between them. CDR3 length: 13 residues. The germline V gene has CDR1 SGHKS and CDR2 YYEKEE (reference sequence).

This chain links TRBV7-9 with TRBJ2-7, with 9 bases lining up with TRBD2. This CDR3 region has 15 residues. The V and J ends lost 5 bases and 4 bases, in that order; junction bases with no gene match: 9. Germline lookup yields CDR1 SEHNR and CDR2 FQNEAQ (reference sequence). Here the CDR3 reads CASSTLTSGFYEQYF. Written as DNA, the CDR3 is TGTGCCAGCAGCACCCTGACTAGCGGATTTTACGAGCAGTACTTC.

This clonotype was seen a few times. This chain joins TRBV6-5 and TRBJ1-4; perhaps TRBD1 as D (6 bases). CDR3 length equals 16 residues. With 2 bases removed from V and 2 bases from J, the gap between germline ends came to 12 bases. Germline CDR1 is MNHEY and CDR2 is SVGAGI. The DNA of the CDR3 is TGTGCCAGCAGTTACGCGTACAGGGCCACTAATGAAAAACTGTTTTTT. Its protein product is CASSYAYRATNEKLFF.

A few counts support this clonotype. The chain recombines TRBV6-5 with TRBJ2-7; D remains ambiguous. Germline values: CDR1 MNHEY, CDR2 SVGAGI. This CDR3 has 15 amino acids. V was shortened by 0 bases and J by 0 bases, with 9 bases between the two germline ends. This chain's CDR3 is CASSYSKRSSYEQYF. The DNA of the CDR3 is TGTGCCAGCAGTTACTCGAAGCGTAGCTCCTACGAGCAGTACTTC.

This clonotype was observed once. The V gene is TRBV7-2, the J gene TRBJ2-5; D could derive from TRBD1 or TRBD2 (5 bases each). The germline V and J ends were trimmed by 2 bases and 4 bases, with 14 bases remaining between them. Germline assignment: CDR1 SGHTA and CDR2 FQGNSA. The CDR3 spans 15 residues. CDR3 loop: CASSLTRGPAETQYF. The CDR3 DNA sequence: TGTGCCAGCAGCTTAACTCGGGGACCGGCAGAGACCCAGTACTTC.

This clonotype was found many times. This chain uses TRBV7-9 with TRBJ1-2, with D tentatively TRBD1 (6 bases). The CDR3 spans 14 residues. CDR1 is SEHNR and CDR2 is FQNEAQ in the germline V gene (reference sequence). V lost 3 bases and J lost 5, with 13 bases in between. For the CDR3, the DNA is TGTGCCAGCAGCTTGGGGGGCGCAGAGTATGGCTACACCTTC. It is translated as CASSLGGAEYGYTF.

The gene calls are TRBV11-2 and TRBJ2-7; TRBD2 aligns across 7 bases. The trim removed 2 bases at V and 2 bases at J, leaving 9 bases unmatched. This CDR3 has 16 residues. CDR1 and CDR2 from the germline V gene are SGHAT and FQNNGV. The CDR3 DNA sequence: TGTGCCAGCAGCTTATCCGGGGGGACGCGAACCTACGAGCAGTACTTC. Its protein product is CASSLSGGTRTYEQYF.